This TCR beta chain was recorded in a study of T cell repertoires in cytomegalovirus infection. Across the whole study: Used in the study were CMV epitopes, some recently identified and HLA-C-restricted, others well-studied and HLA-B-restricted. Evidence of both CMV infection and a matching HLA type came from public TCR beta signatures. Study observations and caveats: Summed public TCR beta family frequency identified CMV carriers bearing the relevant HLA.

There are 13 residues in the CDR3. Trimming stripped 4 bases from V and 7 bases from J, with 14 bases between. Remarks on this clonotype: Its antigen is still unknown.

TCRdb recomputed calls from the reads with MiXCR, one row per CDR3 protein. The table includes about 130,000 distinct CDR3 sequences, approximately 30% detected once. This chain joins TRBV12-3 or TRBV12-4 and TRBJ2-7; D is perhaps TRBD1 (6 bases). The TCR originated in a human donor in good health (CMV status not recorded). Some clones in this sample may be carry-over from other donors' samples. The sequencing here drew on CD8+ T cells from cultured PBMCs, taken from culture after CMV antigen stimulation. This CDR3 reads CASSYGQLREQYF. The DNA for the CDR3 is TGTGCCAGCAGTTACGGACAGCTGCGGGAGCAGTACTTC.